This T cell receptor (beta chain) was obtained from a study of read filtering for tumor transcriptome and immune sequencing. Background on the study: Revised staging placed eight or nine patients in R-ISS I, about 15 in II, six or seven in III. Study-level findings and limits: Sorted CD138-negative bone marrow cells were not purified T cells. Correlation between methods rose after single-read clonotypes were removed.

As regards this clonotype: The antigen remains undetermined.

Molecular barcoded adaptors covering alpha/delta and beta/gamma chains were used on 400 ng RNA. TCRdb re-called the reads with MiXCR, one entry per CDR3 protein. The sample includes about 25,000 distinct CDR3 sequences, 20% to 25% of them seen just once. Trimming shortened V by 7 bases and J by 6 bases, and 9 bases separated the two germline ends. The CDR3 loop spans 11 amino acids. Germline V gives CDR1 SNHLY, CDR2 FYNNEI. At the time of active disease, bone marrow was collected from every patient. Specimen: a population of CD138-negative cells sorted from bone marrow. This chain connects TRBV2 to TRBJ1-2; D unresolved. This receptor was taken from a donor aged 40 or older with multiple myeloma. The CDR3 protein is CASTMLDGYTF. The CDR3 DNA reads as TGTGCCAGCACCATGTTAGATGGCTACACCTTC.